This T cell receptor (beta chain) was observed in a study of metastatic and nonmetastatic thyroid tumors. Study details: Samples came from malignant and benign thyroid patients, and repertoires were compared across blood and tumor or nodule tissue. Study-level results: Malignant tumors reportedly showed significantly higher TCR beta diversity than benign nodules in both blood and tumor.

CDR3 length: 12 amino acids. Between the trimmed V and J ends, which lost 5 bases and 3 bases, there was a span of 8 bases. Authors' processing steps: CDR3 was compared across clinicopathological groups, and the resulting differences were used to build a distant-metastasis classifier for papillary thyroid cancer. Through MiXCR, TCRdb re-clonotyped the PCR reads. The V and J calls were determined by TCRdb, not by the authors. Of tens of thousands of clones in the sample, roughly 18% were seen once. By frequency in the sample, this clone is medium-sized (0.01 to 0.1%). The antigen is undetermined. No treatment had been given to any patient before thyroid surgery.

Sequencing input: adjacent normal tissue. This clonotype originated in a male donor with papillary thyroid cancer or a benign thyroid nodule (not recorded which). Some clones in this sample may be carry-over from other donors' samples. The gene calls are TRBV12-3 or TRBV12-4 and TRBJ2-7, with D hard to call. The chain's CDR3 is CASSTDGYEQYF. The CDR3 nucleotides are TGTGCCAGCAGTACGGACGGCTACGAGCAGTACTTC.